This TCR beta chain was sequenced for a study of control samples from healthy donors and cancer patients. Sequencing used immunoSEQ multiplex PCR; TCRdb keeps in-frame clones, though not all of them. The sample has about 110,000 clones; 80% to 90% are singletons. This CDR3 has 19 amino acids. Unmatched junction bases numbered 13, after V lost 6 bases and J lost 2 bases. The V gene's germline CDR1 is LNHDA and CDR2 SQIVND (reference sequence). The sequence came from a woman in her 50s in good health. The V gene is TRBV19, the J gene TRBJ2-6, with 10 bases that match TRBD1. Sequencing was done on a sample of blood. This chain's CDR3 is CASSLVLGTGAAGANVLTF. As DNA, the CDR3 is TGTGCCAGTAGCCTAGTTTTAGGGACAGGGGCCGCTGGGGCCAACGTCCTGACTTTC. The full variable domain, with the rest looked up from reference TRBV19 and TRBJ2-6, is DGGITQSPKYLFRKEGQNVTLSCEQNLNHDAMYWYRQDPGQGLRLIYYSQIVNDFQKGDIAEGYSVSREKKESFPLTVTSAQKNPTAFYLCASSLVLGTGAAGANVLTFGAGSRLTVL.